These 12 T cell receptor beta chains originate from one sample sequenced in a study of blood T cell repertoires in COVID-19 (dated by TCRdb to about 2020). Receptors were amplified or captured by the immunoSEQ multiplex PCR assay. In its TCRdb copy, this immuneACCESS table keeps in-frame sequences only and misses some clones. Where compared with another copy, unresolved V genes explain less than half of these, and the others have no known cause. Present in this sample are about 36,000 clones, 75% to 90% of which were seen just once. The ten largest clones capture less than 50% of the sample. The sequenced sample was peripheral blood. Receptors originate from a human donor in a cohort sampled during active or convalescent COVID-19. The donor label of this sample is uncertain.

Written as DNA, the CDR3 is TGTGCCAGCAGCCAGGCCAAAACCAACGGCTACACCTTC. Its translation: CASSQAKTNGYTF. The chain is built from TRBV4-2 and TRBJ1-2; D is uncertain. The CDR3 has 13 amino acids. Trimming took off 3 bases at V and 8 bases at J, with 13 bases between the two ends. The germline V gene encodes CDR1 LGHNA and CDR2 YNFKEQ.

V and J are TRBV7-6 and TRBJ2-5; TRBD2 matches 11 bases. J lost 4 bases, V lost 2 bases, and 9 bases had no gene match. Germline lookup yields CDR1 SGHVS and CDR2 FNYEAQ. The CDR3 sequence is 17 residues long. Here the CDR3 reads CASSLRGSGRALETQYF. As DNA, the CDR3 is TGTGCCAGCAGCTTAAGGGGTAGCGGGAGGGCACTAGAGACCCAGTACTTC. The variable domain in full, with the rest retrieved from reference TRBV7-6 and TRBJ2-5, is GAGVSQSPRYKVTKRGQDVALRCDPISGHVSLYWYRQALGQGPEFLTYFNYEAQQDKSGLPNDRFSAERPEGSISTLTIQRTEQRDSAMYRCASSLRGSGRALETQYFGPGTRLLVL.

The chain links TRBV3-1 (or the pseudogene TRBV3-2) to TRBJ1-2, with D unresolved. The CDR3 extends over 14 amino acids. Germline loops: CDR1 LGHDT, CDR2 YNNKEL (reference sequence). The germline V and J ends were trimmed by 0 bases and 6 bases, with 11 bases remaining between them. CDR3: CASSQDHSRDGYTF. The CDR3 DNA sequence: TGTGCCAGCAGCCAAGATCATTCGAGGGATGGCTACACCTTC.

The CDR3 DNA is TGTGCCATCAGTGACCCGGGACAGGGAATAACCGGGGAGCTGTTTTTT. Translation gives CAISDPGQGITGELFF. This chain connects TRBV10-3 to TRBJ2-2, with TRBD1 matching 9 bases. V gave up 3 bases and J gave up 5 bases; unmatched junction bases: 7. The CDR3 loop spans 16 amino acids. CDR1 and CDR2 (germline): ENHRY, SYGVKD.

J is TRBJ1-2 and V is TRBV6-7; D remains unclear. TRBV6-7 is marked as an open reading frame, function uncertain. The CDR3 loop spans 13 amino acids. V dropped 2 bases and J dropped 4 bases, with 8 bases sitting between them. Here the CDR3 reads CASSYEGGYGYTF. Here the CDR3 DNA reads TGTGCCAGCAGTTACGAGGGAGGCTATGGCTACACCTTC.

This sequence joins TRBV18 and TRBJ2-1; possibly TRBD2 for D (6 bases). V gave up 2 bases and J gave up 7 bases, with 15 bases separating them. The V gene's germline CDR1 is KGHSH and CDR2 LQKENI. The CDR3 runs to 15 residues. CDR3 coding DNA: TGTGCCAGCTCACCAGGGGCGGGACCTAGGAATGAGCAGTTCTTC. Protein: CASSPGAGPRNEQFF.

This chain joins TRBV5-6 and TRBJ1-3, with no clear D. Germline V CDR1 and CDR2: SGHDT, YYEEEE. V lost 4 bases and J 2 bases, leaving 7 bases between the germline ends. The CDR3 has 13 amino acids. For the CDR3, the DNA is TGTGCCAGCAGCCCTAGAGCTGGAAACACCATATATTTT. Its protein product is CASSPRAGNTIYF.

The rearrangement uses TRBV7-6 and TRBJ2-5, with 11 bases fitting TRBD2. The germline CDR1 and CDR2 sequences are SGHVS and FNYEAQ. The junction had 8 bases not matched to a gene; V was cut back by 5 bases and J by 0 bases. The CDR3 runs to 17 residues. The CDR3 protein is CASSLGRLAGYQETQYF. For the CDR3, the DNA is TGTGCCAGCAGCCTAGGCCGACTAGCGGGATACCAAGAGACCCAGTACTTC.

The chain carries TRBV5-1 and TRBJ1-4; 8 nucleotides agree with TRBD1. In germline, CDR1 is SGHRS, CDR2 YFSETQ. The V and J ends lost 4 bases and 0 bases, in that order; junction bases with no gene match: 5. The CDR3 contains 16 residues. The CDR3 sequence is CASSAGQGATNEKLFF. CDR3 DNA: TGCGCCAGCAGCGCCGGACAGGGTGCAACTAATGAAAAACTGTTTTTT.

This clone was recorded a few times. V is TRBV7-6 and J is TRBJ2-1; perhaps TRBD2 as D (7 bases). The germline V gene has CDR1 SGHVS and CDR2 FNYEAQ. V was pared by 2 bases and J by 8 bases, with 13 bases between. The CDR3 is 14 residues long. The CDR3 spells CASSLSWGGHEQFF. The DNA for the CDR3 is TGTGCCAGCAGCTTATCTTGGGGGGGCCATGAGCAGTTCTTC.

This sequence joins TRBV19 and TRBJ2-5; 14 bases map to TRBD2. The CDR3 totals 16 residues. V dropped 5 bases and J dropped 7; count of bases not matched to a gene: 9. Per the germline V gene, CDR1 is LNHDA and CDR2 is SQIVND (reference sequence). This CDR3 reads CASSAPGLAGVGTQYF. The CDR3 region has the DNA TGTGCCAGTAGTGCGCCGGGACTAGCGGGAGTGGGGACCCAGTACTTC.

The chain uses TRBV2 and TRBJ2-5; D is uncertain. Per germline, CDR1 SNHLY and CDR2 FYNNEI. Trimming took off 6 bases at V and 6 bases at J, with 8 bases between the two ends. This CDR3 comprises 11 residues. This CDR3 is CASRTRKTQYF. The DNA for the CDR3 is TGTGCCAGCAGGACCAGGAAGACCCAGTACTTC.